This T cell receptor (beta chain) was sequenced in a study of cytomegalovirus exposure and HLA in healthy donors (dated by TCRdb to between 2016 and 2019). At the level of the whole study: An earlier analysis of roughly 570 of the donors reported over 250 Gb of sequence data and 95 million to 130 million unique TCR beta sequences obtained from roughly 180 million T cells. Donor age, sex, ethnicity and CMV serostatus were collected together with the repertoire data. Of the 300 to 500 genotyped donors, 81% were placed in the genetic ancestry cluster associated with self-reported Caucasian donors. To predict cytomegalovirus infection status, the study combined high-throughput TCR immunosequencing, statistical association of individual TCRs with disease status, and machine learning. The study profiled the T cell repertoires of hundreds of subjects by immunosequencing and related them to cytomegalovirus serostatus. Both class I and class II loci were covered by HLA typing, at four-digit resolution. Every repertoire in the discovery cohort had been generated on one and the same sequencing platform. The aim of the study was to test whether cataloging public T cell receptors could identify signatures of past pathogen exposure. An earlier analysis of several hundred of the donors applied high-throughput TCR beta sequencing to assess whether each TCR beta V gene segment acted as functional or pseudogenic. Typing coverage varied by locus: roughly 620-640 donors for A, B, C, DRB1 and DQB1; more than 500 for DQA1; 600 to 610 for DPA1; around 490 for DPB1. A handful of DR-DQ haplotypes were handled as single units for association and clustering because linkage in the cohort was strong. In the later analysis, no new phenotypic data were used to find candidate immune exposures; instead, reliance was placed on TCR beta sequences and their occurrence across donors. A later genetic analysis took genome-wide SNP genotypes for about 55% of the 666 donors and used that subset as a discovery cohort. A separate validation cohort of approximately 120 different subjects was used in addition to the 666-subject first cohort. An early release covering roughly 600 HLA-typed donors comprised approximately 300 gigabases of sequencing data and around 86 million unique TCR sequences. Across under 500 genotyped donors of the cohort, an average of about 220,000 unique TCR beta nucleotide sequences per donor were sequenced, and roughly a sixth of those sequences were non-productive. A later analysis re-analyzed previously published TCR beta repertoires from roughly 630 donors and added high-resolution HLA genotyping to study TCR occurrence patterns. Here is what the overall study found, with its caveats: Most TCR sequences were seen in very few donors, while some public TCRs were found in many individuals. A later genetic analysis associated a missense DCLRE1C variant with V-gene and J-gene trimming of TCR beta chains, and an independent cohort replicated the association. The earlier analysis of approximately 590 of the donors excluded roughly 17 rarely observed V segments, including chromosome 9 orphons, because counts were too low. An earlier analysis of approximately 570 of the donors showed that most TCR beta V segments appeared in productive rearrangements either about 87% or about 30% of the time, which broadly matched IMGT annotations. A later analysis reported that several top co-occurrence clusters appeared linked to parvovirus B19, influenza, CMV and Epstein-Barr virus. Strong co-occurrence of HLA alleles, especially DR and DQ, made assigning TCR associations to individual alleles difficult. Only TCR beta chains were sequenced in this cohort, and the absence of alpha or paired-chain data limited detectable features. For the cohort, immune exposure information was limited to CMV serostatus. A later analysis found that most CMV-associated TCR beta chains appeared HLA-restricted, with HLA associations seemingly driven largely by CMV exposure. The classifier was reported to diagnose cytomegalovirus status with high specificity and sensitivity in both the original cohort and the validation cohort. The sequencing pipeline was judged likely to have produced a cluster of highly shared sequence variants as a technical artifact. Correlated functional status among segregating V segments might be attributable to linkage disequilibrium, but an unknown experimental factor could not be ruled out. At a false discovery rate of 0.05, a later analysis linked 15,000 to 20,000 TCR beta sequences to specific HLA alleles. In a later analysis, the rate of TCR association differed among HLA loci, with DRB1 alleles having the most associated TCRs and HLA-C alleles having the fewest. A further reported finding was that TCR beta sequences accurately predicted the HLA-A and HLA-B alleles for most subjects in the first cohort. The study gave a list of some 150 TCR beta chains associated with cytomegalovirus. A later analysis found that HLA-associated TCR beta chains were more clonally expanded and had lower generation probabilities than equally common non-associated chains. The authors suggested that the approach could potentially be generalized to other disease states and immunological phenotypes. Three of the identified cytomegalovirus-associated TCR beta chains were confirmed in vitro to be specific for cytomegalovirus antigens. According to a later genetic analysis, donors in an Asian-associated ancestry cluster had fewer N-insertions in productive TCRs than the roughly 700-donor mean. Because HLA typing was unavailable for some donors at each locus, only the typed subset was used in association tests. Roughly uniform sequencing depth across donors was assumed in presence/absence analyses, although this assumption may not hold.

Regarding this clone: No cognate antigen has been identified for it. No base quality values were provided; no much bigger clone lies one nucleotide off.

Library preparation employed the immunoSEQ multiplex PCR assay. For the multiplex PCR, a mixture combining 60 forward primers for TCR Vbeta segments and 13 reverse primers for TCR Jbeta segments was used. The CDR3 region of rearranged TCR beta genes was amplified from genomic DNA with a multiplex PCR assay. The Illumina HiSeq System was used to sequence the amplified TCR beta libraries as 87-base-pair reads. Concerning the study's data processing: A later analysis counted around 72 million unique TCR beta chains across the 700 or so repertoires, and approximately 11 million of these chains were shared by at least two donors. To remove PCR and sequencing errors, raw reads were error-corrected and collapsed into unique sequences using a nearest-neighbor algorithm that merged closely related sequences. CDR3 sequences were aligned to IMGT reference sequences to assign V, D and J gene segments. For a sequence to be retained, a match of at least six nucleotides was required to both a V gene segment and a J gene segment. Rearrangements were called productive when the CDR3 lacked stop codons and stayed in frame with V and J; all others were non-productive. CDR3 was defined according to IMGT convention as the region running from the second conserved V-encoded cysteine to the conserved J-encoded phenylalanine. The earlier analysis of 587 of the donors excluded any sequence lacking an unambiguous match to a single V gene segment. In an earlier analysis of several hundred of the donors, V segments were called functional above 56.7% productive rearrangements and were called segregating when the between-donor standard deviation exceeded 5%. A statistical classification framework was built for diagnosing cytomegalovirus status from the catalog of TCR beta chain sequences. In a later analysis, V and J genes were assigned by comparing TCR nucleotide sequences against IMGT/GENE-DB human TR gene sequences. A later analysis assigned CDR3 sequences and most-parsimonious VDJ recombination scenarios with the TCRdist pipeline. In a later analysis, every TCR beta chain was defined by the combination of its CDR3 amino acid sequence and its V-gene family, and reads without a unique V-gene family were dropped. In a later analysis, 450 to 600 highly shared, low-generation-probability nucleotide sequences were removed to address suspected cross-contamination and a sequencing artifact. A later analysis calculated a clonal expansion index for each public chain from normalized within-repertoire ranks of inferred template counts. In a later analysis, generation probabilities were computed with a VDJ recombination model fitted to out-of-frame rearrangements, and the resulting probabilities were checked against IGoR. In a later analysis, TCR-TCR, TCR-HLA and TCR-CMV co-occurrence was scored with hypergeometric tests, and a repertoire-size bias correction was applied to TCR pairs. In a later analysis, false discovery rates were estimated by permuting HLA or CMV assignments 20 times. In a later analysis, co-occurring TCRs were grouped using DBSCAN, and TCRdist sequence similarity was added for clustering within HLA-allele-positive subsets. For co-occurrence clustering, repertoires with fewer than 30,000 or more than 120,000 public chains were excluded, along with roughly 5 repertoires with anomalous nucleotide sharing. The immuneACCESS repertoire file appears here via TCRdb, limited to in-frame rearrangements. These files lack a portion of the clones; in checked studies, under half of the deficit traces to unresolved V genes, and the cause of the others is not known. V, J and clone size derive from that table, while D and trimming were established from the DNA sequence. In all, the sample holds about 150,000 clones, and approximately 73% of those were seen once. The top ten constitute around 9.3% of the sample.

The cohort comprised several hundred healthy bone marrow donors. At the time of sampling, every cohort member was nominally healthy, though immune exposures that went unrecorded were likely present. The donor was CMV seropositive and was included in the group of about 290 seropositive cohort members. A peripheral blood sample was provided by each donor, and peripheral blood mononuclear cells were used for TCR beta sequencing. Genomic DNA was extracted from the blood cell samples with the Qiagen DNeasy Blood Extraction Kit. Sequenced material: PBMCs. The TCR originated in a man aged 30 to 39 in good health and CMV-seropositive.

The CDR3 protein sequence reads: CAITPSSGANVLTF. The DNA sequence is given as TGTGCCATCACCCCGAGCTCTGGGGCCAACGTCCTGACTTTC. Recombination linked TRBV10-3 to TRBJ2-6, with an unclear D gene assignment. Deletion took 7 bases off V and 0 bases off J, with a span of 7 bases between the germline ends. Reading from cysteine to phenylalanine, the CDR3 counts 14 amino acids. The sequence is cut down to CDR3 DNA, 42 bases in frame from base 1. Reading the germline V gene gives CDR1 ENHRY and CDR2 SYGVKD.